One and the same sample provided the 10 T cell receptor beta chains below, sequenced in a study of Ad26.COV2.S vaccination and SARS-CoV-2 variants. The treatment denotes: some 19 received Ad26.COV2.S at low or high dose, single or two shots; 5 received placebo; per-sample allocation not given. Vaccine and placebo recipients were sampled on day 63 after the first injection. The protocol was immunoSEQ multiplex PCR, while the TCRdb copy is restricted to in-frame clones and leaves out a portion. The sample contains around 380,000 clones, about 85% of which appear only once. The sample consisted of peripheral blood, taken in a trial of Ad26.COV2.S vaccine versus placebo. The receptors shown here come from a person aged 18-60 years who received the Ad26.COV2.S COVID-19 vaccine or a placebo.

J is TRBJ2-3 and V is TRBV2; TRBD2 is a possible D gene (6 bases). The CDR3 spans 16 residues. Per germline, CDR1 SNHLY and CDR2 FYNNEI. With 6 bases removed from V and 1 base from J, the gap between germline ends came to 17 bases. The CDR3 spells CASRLGTLDGTDTQYF. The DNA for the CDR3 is TGTGCCAGCAGGCTCGGGACTCTAGATGGCACAGATACGCAGTATTTT.

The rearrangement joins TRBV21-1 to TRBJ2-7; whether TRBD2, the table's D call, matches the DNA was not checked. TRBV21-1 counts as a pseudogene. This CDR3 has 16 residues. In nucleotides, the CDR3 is TGTGCCAGCAGCAAAGGTCTAGCGGGGGTCTCCTACGAGCAGTACTTC. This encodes CASSKGLAGVSYEQYF.

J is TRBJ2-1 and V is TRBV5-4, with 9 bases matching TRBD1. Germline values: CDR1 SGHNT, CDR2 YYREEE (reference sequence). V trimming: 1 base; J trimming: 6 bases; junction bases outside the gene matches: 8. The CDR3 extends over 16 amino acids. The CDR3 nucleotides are TGTGCCAGCAGCTTGAGGACAGGGGACCTCGGCAATGAGCAGTTCTTC. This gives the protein CASSLRTGDLGNEQFF. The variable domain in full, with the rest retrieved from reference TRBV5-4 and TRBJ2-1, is ETGVTQSPTHLIKTRGQQVTLRCSSQSGHNTVSWYQQALGQGPQFIFQYYREEENGRGNFPPRFSGLQFPNYSSELNVNALELDDSALYLCASSLRTGDLGNEQFFGPGTRLTVL.

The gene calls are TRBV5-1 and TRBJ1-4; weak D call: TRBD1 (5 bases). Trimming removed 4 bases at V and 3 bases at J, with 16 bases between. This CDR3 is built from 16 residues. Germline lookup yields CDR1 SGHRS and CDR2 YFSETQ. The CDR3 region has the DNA TGCGCCAGCAGCAATGAACTCAGGGCGGCTAATGAAAAACTGTTTTTT. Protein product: CASSNELRAANEKLFF.

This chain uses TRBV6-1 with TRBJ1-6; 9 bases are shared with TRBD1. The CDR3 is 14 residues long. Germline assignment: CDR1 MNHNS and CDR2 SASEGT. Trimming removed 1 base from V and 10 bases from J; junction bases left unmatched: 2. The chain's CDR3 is CASSEGQGGSPLHF. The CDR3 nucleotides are TGTGCCAGCAGTGAAGGACAGGGGGGCTCACCCCTCCACTTT.

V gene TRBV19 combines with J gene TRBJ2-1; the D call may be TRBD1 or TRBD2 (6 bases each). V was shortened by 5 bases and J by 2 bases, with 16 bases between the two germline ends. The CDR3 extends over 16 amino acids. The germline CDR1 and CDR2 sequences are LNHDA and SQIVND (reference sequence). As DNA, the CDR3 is TGTGCCAGTAGTGACAATTGGGGGGCGGCCTACAATGAGCAGTTCTTC. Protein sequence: CASSDNWGAAYNEQFF.

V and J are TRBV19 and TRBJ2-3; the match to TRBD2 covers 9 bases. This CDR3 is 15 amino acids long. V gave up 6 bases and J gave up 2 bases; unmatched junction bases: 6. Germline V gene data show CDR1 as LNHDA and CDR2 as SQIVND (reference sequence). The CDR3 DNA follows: TGTGCCAGTAGCATGACTAGCGGACACACAGATACGCAGTATTTT. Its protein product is CASSMTSGHTDTQYF.

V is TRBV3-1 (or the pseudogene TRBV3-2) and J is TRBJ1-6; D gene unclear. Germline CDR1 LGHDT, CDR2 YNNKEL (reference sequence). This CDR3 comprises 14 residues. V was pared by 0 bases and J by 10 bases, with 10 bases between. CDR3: CASSQDFWISPLHF. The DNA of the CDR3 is TGTGCCAGCAGCCAAGATTTTTGGATATCACCCCTCCACTTT.

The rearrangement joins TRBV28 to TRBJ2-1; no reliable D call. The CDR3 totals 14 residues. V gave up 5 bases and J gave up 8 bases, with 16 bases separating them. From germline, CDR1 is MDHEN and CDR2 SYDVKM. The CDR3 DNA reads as TGTGCCAGCAGTCTGGGTCCCTCCAGAGATGAGCAGTTCTTC. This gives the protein CASSLGPSRDEQFF.

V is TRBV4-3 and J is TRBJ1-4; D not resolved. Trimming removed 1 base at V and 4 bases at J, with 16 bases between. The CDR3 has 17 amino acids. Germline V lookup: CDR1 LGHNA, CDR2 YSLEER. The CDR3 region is CASSQGEGRLGNEKLFF. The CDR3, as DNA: TGCGCCAGCAGCCAAGGAGAGGGCCGACTAGGTAATGAAAAACTGTTTTTT.